This is a list of T cell receptor beta chains from one sample in a study of blood T cell repertoires in COVID-19. Only in-frame clones appear in the TCRdb table, and some are missing; sequencing was by immunoSEQ multiplex PCR. The sample has 200,000 to 250,000 clones; about 85% are singletons. The material sequenced was peripheral blood. The receptors derive from a man between 18 and 29 years old with active or convalescent COVID-19. The CDR3 runs from the conserved cysteine through the conserved F or W. Each record gives: D gene, V gene, J gene, CDR3 protein, CDR3 DNA. The D gene is left open where the match is weak.

D gene: -
V gene: TRBV4-3
J gene: TRBJ1-2
CDR3 protein: CASSQDWGDGYGYTF
CDR3 DNA: TGCGCCAGCAGCCAAGATTGGGGGGACGGTTATGGCTACACCTTC

D gene: -
V gene: TRBV28
J gene: TRBJ1-5
CDR3 protein: CASSLVQGGSGNQPQHF
CDR3 DNA: TGTGCCAGCAGTTTAGTTCAAGGGGGTTCGGGCAATCAGCCCCAGCATTTT

D gene: -
V gene: TRBV13
J gene: TRBJ1-2
CDR3 protein: CASSLGRATVRNYGYTF
CDR3 DNA: TGTGCCAGCAGCTTAGGGAGGGCCACGGTCAGAAACTATGGCTACACCTTC

D gene: TRBD2
V gene: TRBV9
J gene: TRBJ2-7
CDR3 protein: CASSVAGLAGDGSYEQYF
CDR3 DNA: TGTGCCAGCAGCGTCGCAGGACTAGCGGGAGACGGGTCCTACGAGCAGTACTTC

D gene: TRBD2
V gene: TRBV4-1
J gene: TRBJ2-5
CDR3 protein: CASSQDLTSGRSQETQYF
CDR3 DNA: TGCGCCAGCAGCCAAGATCTGACTAGCGGGAGATCCCAAGAGACCCAGTACTTC

D gene: TRBD1
V gene: TRBV5-1
J gene: TRBJ2-2
CDR3 protein: CASSKDRGNTGELFF
CDR3 DNA: TGCGCCAGCAGCAAGGACAGGGGGAACACCGGGGAGCTGTTTTTT

D gene: -
V gene: TRBV7-8
J gene: TRBJ2-5
CDR3 protein: CASSHVGTQYF
CDR3 DNA: TGTGCCAGCAGCCACGTCGGGACCCAGTACTTC

D gene: TRBD2
V gene: TRBV4-3
J gene: TRBJ2-5
CDR3 protein: CASSQLLGTSEKTQYF
CDR3 DNA: TGCGCCAGCAGCCAATTACTCGGGACTAGCGAGAAGACCCAGTACTTC

D gene: -
V gene: TRBV28
J gene: TRBJ1-6
CDR3 protein: CASSVDGPLHF
CDR3 DNA: TGTGCCAGCAGCGTAGATGGACCCCTCCACTTT

D gene: -
V gene: TRBV24-1
J gene: TRBJ2-7
CDR3 protein: CATSEGLFSYEQYF
CDR3 DNA: TGTGCCACCAGTGAAGGACTTTTCTCCTACGAGCAGTACTTC

D gene: -
V gene: TRBV5-1
J gene: TRBJ2-1
CDR3 protein: CASTRGTQEFF
CDR3 DNA: TGCGCCAGCACTAGGGGGACCCAGGAGTTCTTC

D gene: TRBD1
V gene: TRBV6-5
J gene: TRBJ1-1
CDR3 protein: CASTDRGSSPEAFF
CDR3 DNA: TGTGCCAGCACAGACAGGGGGAGTTCGCCTGAAGCTTTCTTT

D gene: TRBD1
V gene: TRBV10-3
J gene: TRBJ1-5
CDR3 protein: CAIGPDRGNQPQHF
CDR3 DNA: TGTGCCATCGGCCCAGACAGGGGCAATCAGCCCCAGCATTTT

D gene: -
V gene: TRBV15
J gene: TRBJ1-1
CDR3 protein: CATSRVGRNTEAFF
CDR3 DNA: TGTGCCACCAGCAGAGTTGGCAGGAACACTGAAGCTTTCTTT